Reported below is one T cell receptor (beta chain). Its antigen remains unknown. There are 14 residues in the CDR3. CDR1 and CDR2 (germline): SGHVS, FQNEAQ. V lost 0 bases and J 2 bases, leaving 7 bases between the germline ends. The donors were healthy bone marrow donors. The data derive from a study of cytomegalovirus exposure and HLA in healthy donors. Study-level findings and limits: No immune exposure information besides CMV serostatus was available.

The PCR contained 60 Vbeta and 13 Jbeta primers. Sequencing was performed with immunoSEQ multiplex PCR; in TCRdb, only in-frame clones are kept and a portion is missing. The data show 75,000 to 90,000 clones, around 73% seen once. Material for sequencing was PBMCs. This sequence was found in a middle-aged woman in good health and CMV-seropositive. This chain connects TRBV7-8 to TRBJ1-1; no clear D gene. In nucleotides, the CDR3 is TGTGCCAGCAGCTTAGCAGGAGGCAACACTGAAGCTTTCTTT. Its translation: CASSLAGGNTEAFF.